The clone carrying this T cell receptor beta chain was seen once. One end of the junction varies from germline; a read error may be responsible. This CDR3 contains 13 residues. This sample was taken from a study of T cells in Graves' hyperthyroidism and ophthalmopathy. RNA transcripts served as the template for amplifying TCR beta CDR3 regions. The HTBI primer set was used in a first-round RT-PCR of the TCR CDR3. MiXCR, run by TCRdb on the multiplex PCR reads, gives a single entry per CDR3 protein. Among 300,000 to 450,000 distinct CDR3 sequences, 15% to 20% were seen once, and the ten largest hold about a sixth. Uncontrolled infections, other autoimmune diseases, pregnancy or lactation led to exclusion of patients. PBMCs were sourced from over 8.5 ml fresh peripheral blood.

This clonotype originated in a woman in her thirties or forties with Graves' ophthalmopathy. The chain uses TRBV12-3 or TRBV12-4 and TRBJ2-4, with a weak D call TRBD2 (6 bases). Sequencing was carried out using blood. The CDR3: CASSLATGDIQYF. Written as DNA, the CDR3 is TGTGCCAGCAGCTTAGCGACGGGGGACATTCAGTACTTC.